This T cell receptor beta chain is drawn from a study of blood T cell repertoires in COVID-19. Study background: Material from acute and convalescent COVID-19 was sourced from the United States, Italy and Spain. Sources were T cells, B-cell-depleted T cells, or PBMCs; the material itself was cDNA or gDNA.

V lost 0 bases and J lost 2; bases outside the gene matches: 7. The CDR3 runs 16 residues. Germline values: CDR1 SGHVS, CDR2 FNYEAQ. In the study's own analysis: Amplification from reference gene primers served as the basis for estimated nucleated cell counts. The table came from immunoSEQ multiplex PCR; TCRdb's copy has only in-frame clones and leaves some out. From that table come the V and J calls and clone size; the DNA was used to work out D and trimming. The sample records about 250,000 clones, around nine tenths being singletons. What was sequenced was peripheral blood. V gene TRBV7-6 combines with J gene TRBJ2-7, with TRBD1 matching over 7 bases. This TCR was sampled from a man aged 18 to 35 with active or convalescent COVID-19. In DNA, the CDR3 is TGTGCCAGCAGCTTAGCAGAGACAGGGTGGACCTACGAGCAGTACTTC. It is translated as CASSLAETGWTYEQYF.